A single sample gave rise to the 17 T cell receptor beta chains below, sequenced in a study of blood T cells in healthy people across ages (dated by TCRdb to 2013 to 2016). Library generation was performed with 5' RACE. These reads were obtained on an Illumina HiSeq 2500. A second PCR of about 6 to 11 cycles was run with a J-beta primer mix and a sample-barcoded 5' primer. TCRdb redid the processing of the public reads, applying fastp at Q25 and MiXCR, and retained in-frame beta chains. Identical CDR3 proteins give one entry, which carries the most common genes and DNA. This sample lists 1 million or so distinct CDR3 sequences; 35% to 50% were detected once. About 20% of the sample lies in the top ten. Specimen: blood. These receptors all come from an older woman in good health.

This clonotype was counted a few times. The CDR3, as DNA: TGTGCCAGCAGTTACTCAGGGTACGAGCAGCCCCAGCATTTT. This codes for CASSYSGYEQPQHF. The chain has TRBV27 and TRBJ1-5; D is perhaps TRBD1 (5 bases). Per the germline V gene, CDR1 is MNHEY and CDR2 is SMNVEV (reference sequence). This CDR3 has 14 amino acids. V shed 4 bases and J shed 7 bases, with 14 bases lying between them.

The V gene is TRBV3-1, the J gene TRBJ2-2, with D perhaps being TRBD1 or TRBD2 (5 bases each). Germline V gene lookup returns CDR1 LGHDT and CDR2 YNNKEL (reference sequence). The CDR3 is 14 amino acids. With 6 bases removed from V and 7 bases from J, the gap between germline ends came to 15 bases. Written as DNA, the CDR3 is TGTGCCAGCAGTCATGGGGCCACTAGCGGGGAGCTGTTTTTT. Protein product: CASSHGATSGELFF.

This CDR3 is CASSDRVNEKLFF. DNA of the CDR3: TGTGCCAGCAGCGACAGAGTTAATGAAAAACTGTTTTTT. This chain joins TRBV27 and TRBJ1-4; a possible D gene is TRBD1 (5 bases). The CDR3 covers 13 residues. CDR1 is MNHEY and CDR2 is SMNVEV in the germline V gene (reference sequence). V gave up 6 bases and J gave up 4 bases, with 9 bases separating them.

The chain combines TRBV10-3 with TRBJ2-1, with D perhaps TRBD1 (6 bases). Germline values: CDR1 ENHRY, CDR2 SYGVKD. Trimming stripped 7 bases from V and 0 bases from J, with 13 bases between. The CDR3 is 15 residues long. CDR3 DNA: TGTGCCATCAACCCAACAGGGAGCTCCTACAATGAGCAGTTCTTC. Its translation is CAINPTGSSYNEQFF.

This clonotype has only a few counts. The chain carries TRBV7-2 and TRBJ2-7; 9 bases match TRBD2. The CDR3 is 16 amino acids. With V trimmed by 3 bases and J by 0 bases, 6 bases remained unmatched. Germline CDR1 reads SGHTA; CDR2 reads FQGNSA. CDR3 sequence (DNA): TGTGCCAGCAGCTTCGACGGCGGGAGGGGCTCCTACGAGCAGTACTTC. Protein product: CASSFDGGRGSYEQYF.

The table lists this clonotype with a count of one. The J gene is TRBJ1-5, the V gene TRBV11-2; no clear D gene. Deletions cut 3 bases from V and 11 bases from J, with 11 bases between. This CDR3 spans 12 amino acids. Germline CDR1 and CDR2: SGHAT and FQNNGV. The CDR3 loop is CASSLSGRAQHF. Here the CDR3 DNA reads TGTGCCAGCAGCTTGAGTGGCAGAGCCCAGCATTTT. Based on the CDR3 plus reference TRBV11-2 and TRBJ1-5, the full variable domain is EAGVAQSPRYKIIEKRQSVAFWCNPISGHATLYWYQQILGQGPKLLIQFQNNGVVDDSQLPKDRFSAERLKGVDSTLKIQPAKLEDSAVYLCASSLSGRAQHFGDGTRLSIL.

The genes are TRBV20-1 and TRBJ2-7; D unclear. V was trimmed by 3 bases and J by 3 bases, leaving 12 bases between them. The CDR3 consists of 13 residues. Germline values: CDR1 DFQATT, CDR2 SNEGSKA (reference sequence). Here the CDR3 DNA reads TGCAGTGCTAGGGCGAGCAACCTCTACGAGCAGTACTTC. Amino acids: CSARASNLYEQYF.

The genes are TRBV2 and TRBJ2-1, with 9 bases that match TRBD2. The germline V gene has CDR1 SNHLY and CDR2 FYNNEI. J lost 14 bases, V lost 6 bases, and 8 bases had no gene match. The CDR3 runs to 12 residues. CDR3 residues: CASSPSGTTEFF. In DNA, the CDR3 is TGTGCCAGCAGCCCTAGCGGGACCACAGAGTTCTTC.

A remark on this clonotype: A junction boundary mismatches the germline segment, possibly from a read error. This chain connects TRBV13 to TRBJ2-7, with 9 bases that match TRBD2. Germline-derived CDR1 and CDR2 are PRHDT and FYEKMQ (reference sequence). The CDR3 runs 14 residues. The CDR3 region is CVSRPSGKSYEQYF. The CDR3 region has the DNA TGTGTCAGCAGGCCTAGCGGGAAGAGTTACGAGCAGTACTTC.

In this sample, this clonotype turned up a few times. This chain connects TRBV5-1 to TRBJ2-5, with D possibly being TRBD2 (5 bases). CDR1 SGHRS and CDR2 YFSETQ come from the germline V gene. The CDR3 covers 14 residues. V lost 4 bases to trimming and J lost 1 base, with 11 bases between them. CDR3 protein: CASSGTRGQETQYF. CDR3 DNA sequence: TGCGCCAGCAGCGGAACTCGGGGCCAAGAGACCCAGTACTTC.

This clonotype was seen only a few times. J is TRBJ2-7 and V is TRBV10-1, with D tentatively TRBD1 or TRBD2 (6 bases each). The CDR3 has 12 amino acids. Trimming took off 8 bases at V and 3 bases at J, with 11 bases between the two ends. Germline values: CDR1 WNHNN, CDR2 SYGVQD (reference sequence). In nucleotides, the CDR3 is TGCGCCAGCCGAAGGGGGGACTACGAGCAGTACTTC. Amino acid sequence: CASRRGDYEQYF.

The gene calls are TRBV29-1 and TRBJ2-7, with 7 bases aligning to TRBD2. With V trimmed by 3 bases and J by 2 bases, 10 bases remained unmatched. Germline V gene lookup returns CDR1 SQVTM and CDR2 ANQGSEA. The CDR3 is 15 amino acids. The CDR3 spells CSVDRGLQVTYEQYF. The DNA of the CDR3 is TGCAGCGTTGATCGGGGACTACAGGTAACCTACGAGCAGTACTTC.

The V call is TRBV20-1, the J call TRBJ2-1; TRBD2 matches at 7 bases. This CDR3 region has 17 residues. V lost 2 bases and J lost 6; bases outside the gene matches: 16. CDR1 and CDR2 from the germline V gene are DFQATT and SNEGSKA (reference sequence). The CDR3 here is CSARRGSRGGRGNEQFF. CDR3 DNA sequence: TGCAGTGCTAGAAGGGGCTCTAGAGGAGGGAGGGGCAATGAGCAGTTCTTC.

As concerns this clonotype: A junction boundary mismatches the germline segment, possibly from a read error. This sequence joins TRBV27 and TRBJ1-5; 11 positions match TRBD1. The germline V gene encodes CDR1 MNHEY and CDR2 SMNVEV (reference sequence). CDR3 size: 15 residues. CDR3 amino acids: CASKRDRGSKQPQHF. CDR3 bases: TGTGCCAGCAAACGGGACAGGGGGAGCAAGCAGCCCCAGCATTTT.

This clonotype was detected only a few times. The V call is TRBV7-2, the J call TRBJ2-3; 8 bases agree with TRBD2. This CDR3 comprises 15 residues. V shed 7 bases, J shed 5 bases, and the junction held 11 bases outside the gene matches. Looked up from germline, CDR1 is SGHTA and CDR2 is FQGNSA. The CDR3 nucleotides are TGTGCCAGCACCCTCTCGGGGGGGGCCGGAGATACGCAGTATTTT. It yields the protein CASTLSGGAGDTQYF.

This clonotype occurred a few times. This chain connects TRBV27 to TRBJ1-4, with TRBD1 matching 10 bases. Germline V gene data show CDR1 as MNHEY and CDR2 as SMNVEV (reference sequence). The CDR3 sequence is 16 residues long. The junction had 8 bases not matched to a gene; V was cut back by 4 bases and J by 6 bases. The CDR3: CASSYTSGTGDEKLFF. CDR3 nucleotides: TGTGCCAGCAGTTACACCTCCGGGACAGGGGATGAAAAACTGTTTTTT.

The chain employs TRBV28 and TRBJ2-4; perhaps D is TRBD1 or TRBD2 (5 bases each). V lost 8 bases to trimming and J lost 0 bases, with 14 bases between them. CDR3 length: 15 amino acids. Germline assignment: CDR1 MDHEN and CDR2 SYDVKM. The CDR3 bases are TGTGCCAGCTGTGATCCGGGGACAGCCAAAAACATTCAGTACTTC. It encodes CASCDPGTAKNIQYF.